The 4 T cell receptor beta chains in this list originate from one sample, sequenced in a study of PD-L1 blockade in urothelial cancer. Stated time point: peripheral blood 6 weeks after treatment start. The method was immunoSEQ multiplex PCR; TCRdb's version includes in-frame clones alone and lacks a portion of them. The sample yields about 130,000 clones, roughly 86% seen once. The material was PBMCs, obtained around atezolizumab (anti-PD-L1) treatment. These receptors were collected from a man over 45 with urothelial cancer.

The V gene is TRBV5-1, the J gene TRBJ2-6, with D possibly TRBD1 on 6 matching bases. The germline CDR1 and CDR2 sequences are SGHRS and YFSETQ. This CDR3 comprises 17 residues. Trimming removed 3 bases at V and 0 bases at J, with 13 bases between. CDR3 region: CASSSQWTASGANVLTF. In DNA form, the CDR3 reads TGCGCCAGCAGCTCCCAATGGACAGCCTCTGGGGCCAACGTCCTGACTTTC.

The chain carries TRBV6-5 and TRBJ2-2; D might be TRBD2 (6 bases). The CDR3 runs 15 residues. Looked up from germline, CDR1 is MNHEY and CDR2 is SVGAGI. V gave up 8 bases and J gave up 5 bases, with 18 bases separating them. The CDR3 region has the DNA TGTGCCAGCGGGGCCACGAGCGGGCAGACCGGGGAGCTGTTTTTT. The encoded protein is CASGATSGQTGELFF.

This clone was picked up a small number of times. This sequence joins TRBV2 and TRBJ2-7; D is uncertain. The CDR3 contains 14 residues. Looked up from germline, CDR1 is SNHLY and CDR2 is FYNNEI. V lost 3 bases and J 6 bases, leaving 15 bases between the germline ends. In DNA form, the CDR3 reads TGTGCCAGCAGTGAGTCTTGGGTAGCCTCCGAGCAGTACTTC. Amino acid sequence: CASSESWVASEQYF. Full variable domain (rest looked up from reference TRBV2 and TRBJ2-7): EPEVTQTPSHQVTQMGQEVILRCVPISNHLYFYWYRQILGQKVEFLVSFYNNEISEKSEIFDDQFSVERPDGSNFTLKIRSTKLEDSAMYFCASSESWVASEQYFGPGTRLTVT.

The rearrangement joins TRBV5-1 to TRBJ2-7; D might be TRBD1 (5 bases). With 0 bases removed from V and 4 bases from J, the gap between germline ends came to 11 bases. This CDR3 contains 14 residues. From germline, CDR1 is SGHRS and CDR2 YFSETQ. CDR3 coding DNA: TGCGCCAGCAGCTTGGAGGACAATGGGTACGAGCAGTACTTC. It is translated as CASSLEDNGYEQYF.